These 32 T cell receptor beta chains were all obtained from the same sample, sequenced in a study of CD8 T cells in ankylosing spondylitis. Study findings and constraints: Apparently characteristic of ankylosing spondylitis blood was a TCR beta motif (fewer than 10 highly homologous variants).

Each CDR3 protein gets one entry after TCRdb re-called the 5' RACE reads with MiXCR. The sample shows fewer than 450,000 distinct CDR3 sequences, 15% to 20% of them seen only once. These receptors lack a known antigen. Material: blood, either unsorted or a sorted T cell fraction (not recorded which). All receptors come from a male donor with ankylosing spondylitis.

The chain employs TRBV20-1 and TRBJ1-6, with D possibly matching TRBD1 (6 bases). CDR1 DFQATT and CDR2 SNEGSKA come from the germline V gene (reference sequence). This CDR3 contains 13 residues. Trimming took off 6 bases at V and 7 bases at J, with 13 bases between the two ends. The CDR3 nucleotides read TGCAGTGCACCCTACAGGGACAATTCACCCCTCCACTTT. Translating gives CSAPYRDNSPLHF.

This chain links TRBV15 with TRBJ2-3; no clear D gene. This CDR3 is 13 amino acids long. Germline lookup yields CDR1 LNHNV and CDR2 YYDKDF (reference sequence). Between the trimmed V and J ends, which lost 4 bases and 6 bases, there was a span of 11 bases. CDR3 DNA: TGTGCCACCAGCAAAGACACGCCGGATACGCAGTATTTT. Residues: CATSKDTPDTQYF.

This clonotype was seen a few times. The rearrangement uses TRBV4-2 and TRBJ1-1, with 7 positions matching TRBD1. Germline loops: CDR1 LGHNA, CDR2 YNFKEQ. This CDR3 region has 14 residues. The ends lost 5 bases at V and 3 bases at J; junction bases unmatched: 6. The CDR3 DNA follows: TGTGCCAGCAGCGGGGCAGGGGGGGACACTGAAGCTTTCTTT. This encodes CASSGAGGDTEAFF.

There are a few counts of this clonotype. V gene TRBV28 combines with J gene TRBJ2-5; TRBD2 aligns across 14 bases. The germline V gene encodes CDR1 MDHEN and CDR2 SYDVKM. Trimming took 1 base from V and 5 from J; bases not matched to a gene: 6. CDR3 length: 17 residues. CDR3 in amino acids: CASSLSGLAGVPETQYF. Written as DNA, the CDR3 is TGTGCCAGCAGTTTATCGGGACTAGCGGGAGTACCCGAGACCCAGTACTTC.

This clonotype was seen just once. The chain carries TRBV24-1 and TRBJ2-7; no clear D. In germline, CDR1 is KGHDR, CDR2 SFDVKD. V shed 1 base and J shed 7 bases, with 10 bases lying between them. The CDR3 length is 13 residues. The CDR3 region has the DNA TGTGCCACCAGTGATTTAAATCTCAGAGAGCAGTACTTC. This encodes CATSDLNLREQYF.

This chain joins TRBV6-1 and TRBJ2-3; TRBD1 agrees at 7 bases. In germline, CDR1 is MNHNS, CDR2 SASEGT. The CDR3 totals 16 residues. J was trimmed by 2 bases and V by 5 bases; bases with no gene match: 10. DNA for the CDR3: TGTGCCAGCAGTATTTTCCCACAGGGGACCACAGATACGCAGTATTTT. This codes for CASSIFPQGTTDTQYF.

This clonotype has more than one count but fewer than ten. This chain's CDR3 is CASSPTELNTEAFF. CDR3 in DNA: TGTGCCAGCAGTCCGACGGAACTCAATACTGAAGCTTTCTTT. J is TRBJ1-1 and V is TRBV12-3 or TRBV12-4; D not certain. Between the trimmed V and J ends, which lost 5 bases and 5 bases, there was a span of 15 bases. The CDR3 consists of 14 residues.

The V gene is TRBV18, the J gene TRBJ2-5; TRBD1 might be the D (6 bases). The CDR3 spans 15 residues. The V gene lost 3 bases and the J gene lost 0 bases, with 11 bases spanning the gap. Germline CDR1 is KGHSH and CDR2 is LQKENI. The CDR3 region is CASSPRQGYQETQYF. The DNA for the CDR3 is TGTGCCAGCTCACCGCGGCAGGGGTACCAAGAGACCCAGTACTTC.

The chain joins TRBV5-1 to TRBJ2-1; 9 bases match TRBD1. CDR3 length: 18 residues. With 3 bases clipped from V and 4 bases from J, the junction kept 14 bases outside the gene matches. Germline CDR1 is SGHRS and CDR2 is YFSETQ. CDR3 sequence (DNA): TGCGCCAGCAGCTACGGGACAGGGTTCCCCACTCATTACAATGAGCAGTTCTTC. Protein: CASSYGTGFPTHYNEQFF.

This clonotype was recorded a few times. V is TRBV5-1 and J is TRBJ1-1; D gene ambiguous. The CDR3 runs 13 residues. V gave up 1 base and J gave up 10 bases, with 14 bases separating them. Germline V gene sequence: CDR1 SGHRS, CDR2 YFSETQ. The CDR3 DNA is TGCGCCAGCAGCTTGACCGCGGAGGCCCGAGCTTTCTTT. This translates into CASSLTAEARAFF.

This clonotype has only a few counts. J is TRBJ2-1 and V is TRBV5-8; no definite D call. Germline assignment: CDR1 SGHTS and CDR2 YDEGEE. This CDR3 spans 14 amino acids. The V and J ends lost 0 bases and 2 bases respectively, with 6 bases between them. The CDR3 nucleotides read TGTGCCAGCAGCTTGGTGCGAACCTACAATGAGCAGTTCTTC. This codes for CASSLVRTYNEQFF.

This clonotype was counted between two and nine times. The V call is TRBV12-3 or TRBV12-4, the J call TRBJ2-7; the D is unclear. The CDR3 has 11 amino acids. Trimming cost V 3 bases and J 6 bases, with 6 bases left between them. The CDR3 loop reads CASSFRTEQYF. The CDR3 nucleotides are TGTGCCAGCAGTTTTCGGACCGAGCAGTACTTC.

This clonotype showed up just a few times. J is TRBJ2-1 and V is TRBV12-3 or TRBV12-4; D possibly uses TRBD1 or TRBD2 (5 bases each). CDR3 length equals 16 residues. V was shortened by 1 base and J by 6 bases, with 16 bases between the two germline ends. CDR3 residues: CASSLDSTSGGNEQFF. For the CDR3, the DNA is TGTGCCAGCAGTTTAGATTCGACCTCTGGGGGCAATGAGCAGTTCTTC.

The CDR3 DNA sequence: TGTGCCAGCAGCCTCGACAGGGTGGGCTACACCTTC. Encoded protein: CASSLDRVGYTF. V gene TRBV27 combines with J gene TRBJ1-2; TRBD1 matches 7 bases. V lost 6 bases to trimming and J lost 8 bases; unmatched junction nucleotides: 6. CDR1 and CDR2 from the germline V gene are MNHEY and SMNVEV (reference sequence). The CDR3 sequence is 12 residues long.

In this sample, this clonotype turned up a few times. The V gene is TRBV7-2, the J gene TRBJ1-3; D is possibly TRBD1 (5 bases). V lost 0 bases and J 7 bases, leaving 13 bases between the germline ends. This CDR3 has 15 residues. In germline, CDR1 is SGHTA, CDR2 FQGNSA. The CDR3 sequence: CASSLAMGGSNTIYF. CDR3 DNA sequence: TGTGCCAGCAGCTTAGCGATGGGGGGTAGCAACACCATATATTTT.

This clonotype was found a few times. V and J are TRBV11-3 and TRBJ2-2; the match to TRBD1 covers 7 bases. Germline CDR1 reads SGHNT; CDR2 reads YENEEA. With 0 bases clipped from V and 2 bases from J, the junction kept 3 bases outside the gene matches. This CDR3 has 16 residues. CDR3 residues: CASSLEGTVNTGELFF. The CDR3 region has the DNA TGTGCCAGCAGCTTAGAGGGGACAGTTAACACCGGGGAGCTGTTTTTT.

At least ten counts were recorded for this clonotype. The chain links TRBV28 to TRBJ2-3; 10 nucleotides agree with TRBD2. V trimming: 6 bases; J trimming: 5 bases; junction bases outside the gene matches: 5. The germline CDR1 and CDR2 sequences are MDHEN and SYDVKM. CDR3 length: 14 residues. The CDR3 nucleotides are TGTGCCAGCAGCCTCAGCGGGAGGGGAGATACGCAGTATTTT. This encodes CASSLSGRGDTQYF.

The chain carries TRBV6-1 and TRBJ2-7; TRBD2 agrees at 7 bases. J was trimmed by 7 bases and V by 4 bases; bases with no gene match: 10. Germline V gene lookup returns CDR1 MNHNS and CDR2 SASEGT. The CDR3 sequence is 14 residues long. The CDR3 nucleotides read TGTGCCAGCAGTGGCCGGGGGGTCTCTATGGAGCAGTACTTC. It codes for CASSGRGVSMEQYF.

This clonotype was seen at least ten times. This chain links TRBV24-1 with TRBJ2-1, with D perhaps matching TRBD2 (7 bases). Looked up from germline, CDR1 is KGHDR and CDR2 is SFDVKD. The CDR3 consists of 15 residues. V was shortened by 6 bases and J by 6 bases, with 17 bases between the two germline ends. DNA for the CDR3: TGTGCCACCAGTAAGGGTCGGGGGGCGCGCAATGAGCAGTTCTTC. This sequence encodes CATSKGRGARNEQFF.

This clonotype came up a few times. V gene TRBV20-1 combines with J gene TRBJ2-5, with 12 bases matching TRBD2. Germline values: CDR1 DFQATT, CDR2 SNEGSKA (reference sequence). The trim removed 2 bases at V and 2 bases at J, leaving 3 bases unmatched. This CDR3 is 15 amino acids long. The CDR3 loop is CSARSTSGGQETQYF. CDR3 nucleotide sequence: TGCAGTGCTAGATCTACTAGCGGGGGGCAAGAGACCCAGTACTTC.

V usage is TRBV20-1 and J usage is TRBJ2-2; 7 bases match TRBD1. Germline CDR1 and CDR2: DFQATT and SNEGSKA (reference sequence). This CDR3 spans 15 amino acids. V was pared by 4 bases and J by 2 bases, with 7 bases of the junction left unmatched. The CDR3 spells CSAISGTDNTGELFF. The CDR3 DNA is TGCAGTGCTATATCCGGGACAGATAACACCGGGGAGCTGTTTTTT.

The V and J genes are TRBV20-1 and TRBJ2-1; D is perhaps TRBD2 (6 bases). Germline V lookup: CDR1 DFQATT, CDR2 SNEGSKA (reference sequence). V lost 6 bases and J lost 5, with 14 bases in between. This CDR3 is 13 amino acids long. The CDR3 region has the DNA TGCAGTGCGGACCGGGACTCTAACAATGAGCAGTTCTTC. This translates into CSADRDSNNEQFF.

The V and J genes are TRBV10-3 and TRBJ2-3, with 7 bases that match TRBD2. This CDR3 spans 15 amino acids. Trimming at V came to 3 bases and at J to 3 bases, leaving 6 bases not matched to a gene. CDR1 is ENHRY, CDR2 SYGVKD, per germline. This CDR3 is CAISDLAGITDTQYF. CDR3 bases: TGTGCCATCAGTGACTTAGCGGGTATAACAGATACGCAGTATTTT.

This clonotype was counted between two and nine times. The V and J genes are TRBV12-3 or TRBV12-4 and TRBJ2-1; the match to TRBD2 covers 14 bases. This CDR3 contains 15 residues. Germline trimming cut 2 bases from V and 9 bases from J; bases unmatched to any gene: 3. The CDR3 sequence: CASSLRLAGGGEQFF. DNA of the CDR3: TGTGCCAGCAGTTTACGACTAGCGGGGGGGGGTGAGCAGTTCTTC.

This clonotype was seen only a few times. The gene calls are TRBV27 and TRBJ2-1; D remains ambiguous. Trimming pared 4 bases from V and 0 bases from J, leaving 7 bases between. CDR3 size: 14 residues. CDR1 and CDR2 (germline): MNHEY, SMNVEV (reference sequence). The CDR3 coding sequence is TGTGCCAGCAGTTGGCCGGGCTCCTACAATGAGCAGTTCTTC. Translated: CASSWPGSYNEQFF.

This clonotype turned up a few times. V and J are TRBV29-1 and TRBJ2-1, with unresolved D. Trimming cost V 5 bases and J 4 bases, with 9 bases left between them. The V gene's germline CDR1 is SQVTM and CDR2 ANQGSEA. The CDR3 contains 12 residues. CDR3 protein: CSVYHSYNEQFF. CDR3 DNA sequence: TGCAGCGTTTACCACAGTTACAATGAGCAGTTCTTC.

This clonotype occurred a few times. This chain uses TRBV4-2 with TRBJ2-7; the match to TRBD1 covers 10 bases. V shed 4 bases and J 3 bases; nucleotides not matched to a gene: 3. The CDR3 is 14 amino acids. Germline CDR1 reads LGHNA; CDR2 reads YNFKEQ. The CDR3 here is CASSPGQGVYEQYF. DNA for the CDR3: TGTGCCAGCAGCCCCGGACAGGGGGTCTACGAGCAGTACTTC.

The chain links TRBV5-5 to TRBJ2-2, with 8 bases fitting TRBD1. The ends lost 1 base at V and 5 bases at J; junction bases unmatched: 4. The length of the CDR3 is 15 residues. Germline CDR1 SGHKS, CDR2 YYEKEE (reference sequence). The CDR3 DNA reads as TGTGCCAGCAGCTTGTACAGGGGGTTGACCGGGGAGCTGTTTTTT. Translation gives CASSLYRGLTGELFF.

This clonotype was seen a few times. Written as DNA, the CDR3 is TGTGCCAGCAGTCCTAGCAGGCTTAACACCGGGGAGCTGTTTTTT. This codes for CASSPSRLNTGELFF. The chain joins TRBV12-3 or TRBV12-4 to TRBJ2-2; D is perhaps TRBD2 (5 bases). The CDR3 runs to 15 residues. V lost 5 bases and J lost 2, with 12 bases in between.

The rearrangement joins TRBV6-2 or TRBV6-3 to TRBJ2-3, with D perhaps matching TRBD2 (5 bases). In germline, CDR1 is MNHEY, CDR2 SVGEGT. Trimming left V 10 bases short and J 0 bases short, with 14 bases between. This CDR3 has 14 residues. The CDR3 nucleotides read TGTGCCATCCGAGAGTGGACTAGCACAGATACGCAGTATTTT. It encodes CAIREWTSTDTQYF.

This clonotype was seen a handful of times. The chain carries TRBV12-3 or TRBV12-4 and TRBJ2-4; tentatively, D is TRBD1 or TRBD2 (5 bases each). V was shortened by 0 bases and J by 5 bases, with 11 bases between the two germline ends. The CDR3 totals 15 residues. In DNA, the CDR3 is TGTGCCAGCAGTTTAGCGGGACGGAAACAAAACATTCAGTACTTC. It is translated as CASSLAGRKQNIQYF.

This sequence joins TRBV5-1 and TRBJ1-4, with 8 bases lining up with TRBD1. The V and J ends lost 4 bases and 7 bases, in that order; junction bases with no gene match: 9. This CDR3 has 15 residues. Germline CDR1 is SGHRS and CDR2 is YFSETQ. The CDR3 sequence: CASSPWTGRSEKLFF. The DNA of the CDR3 is TGCGCCAGCAGCCCGTGGACAGGGCGGAGTGAAAAACTGTTTTTT. Full variable domain (missing parts from reference TRBV5-1 and TRBJ1-4): KAGVTQTPRYLIKTRGQQVTLSCSPISGHRSVSWYQQTPGQGLQFLFEYFSETQRNKGNFPGRFSGRQFSNSRSEMNVSTLELGDSALYLCASSPWTGRSEKLFFGSGTQLSVL.